Below are 9 T cell receptor beta chains sequenced from a single sample in a study of cytomegalovirus exposure and HLA in healthy donors. Primers included in the PCR were 60 Vbeta and 13 Jbeta primers. Sequencing was performed with immunoSEQ multiplex PCR; in TCRdb, only in-frame clones are kept and a portion is missing. This table has around 110,000 clones, roughly 83% appearing once. The source material was PBMCs. The receptor set was obtained from a man aged 25 to 45 in good health and CMV-seropositive.

This chain uses TRBV27 with TRBJ2-7, with D uncertain. The V and J ends lost 2 bases and 5 bases respectively, with 10 bases between them. Germline assignment: CDR1 MNHEY and CDR2 SMNVEV (reference sequence). This CDR3 has 13 amino acids. CDR3 amino acids: CASSLGEFHEQYF. CDR3 sequence (DNA): TGTGCCAGCAGTTTAGGAGAATTCCACGAGCAGTACTTC.

This rearrangement joins TRBV7-9 to TRBJ2-2; possible D gene TRBD1, 5 bases. V was shortened by 4 bases and J by 4 bases, with 16 bases between the two germline ends. The CDR3 has 16 residues. Germline lookup yields CDR1 SEHNR and CDR2 FQNEAQ (reference sequence). The CDR3 here is CASSSFFRVGTGELFF. The CDR3 DNA reads TGTGCCAGCAGCTCCTTCTTCAGGGTTGGCACCGGGGAGCTGTTTTTT.

This clone was seen only a few times. This chain joins TRBV27 and TRBJ2-2; 11 bases line up with TRBD2. This CDR3 spans 14 amino acids. In germline, CDR1 is MNHEY, CDR2 SMNVEV (reference sequence). Germline trimming cut 7 bases from V and 7 bases from J; bases unmatched to any gene: 5. This CDR3 is CASISGGAVGELFF. CDR3 DNA: TGTGCCAGCATTAGCGGGGGGGCCGTCGGGGAGCTGTTTTTT.

This clone was detected only once. V and J are TRBV5-1 and TRBJ2-5, with D tentatively TRBD1 (5 bases). Near its end, the DNA agrees better with TRBJ2-7, so the J call may be wrong. Germline V CDR1 and CDR2: SGHRS, YFSETQ. CDR3 length equals 15 residues. The CDR3 DNA is TGCGCCAGCAGGGTAGGAACAGGCCGAACCTACGAGCAGTACTTC. It codes for CASRVGTGRTYEQYF.

J is TRBJ1-2 and V is TRBV5-1; D is perhaps TRBD1 (6 bases). The CDR3 spans 16 residues. Trimming shortened V by 5 bases and J by 3 bases, and 20 bases separated the two germline ends. Germline CDR1 reads SGHRS; CDR2 reads YFSETQ. In DNA form, the CDR3 reads TGCGCCAGCAGGGTTGGAACCAGACAGGATGACTATGGCTACACCTTC. Translation: CASRVGTRQDDYGYTF.

This clone was seen only a few times. The chain carries TRBV7-3 and TRBJ2-1, with a weak D call TRBD1 (6 bases). The V and J ends lost 4 bases and 6 bases respectively, with 13 bases between them. Looked up from germline, CDR1 is SGHTA and CDR2 is FQGTGA. CDR3 length equals 14 residues. In nucleotides, the CDR3 is TGTGCCAGCAGCTCCACCCGCAGGGGCAATGAGCAGTTCTTC. It specifies CASSSTRRGNEQFF.

The chain couples TRBV7-8 to TRBJ2-4, with TRBD2 as a possible D gene (5 bases). Germline lookup yields CDR1 SGHVS and CDR2 FQNEAQ. V was cut by 4 bases and J by 0 bases, with 16 bases left in between. The CDR3 has 17 amino acids. The CDR3 spells CASSSQRVGLAKNIQYF. CDR3 nucleotides: TGTGCCAGCAGCTCGCAAAGGGTCGGACTAGCCAAAAACATTCAGTACTTC.

This clone was detected only a few times. This chain connects TRBV5-1 to TRBJ2-1, with D possibly TRBD2 on 6 matching bases. The germline gives CDR1 SGHRS, CDR2 YFSETQ. The CDR3 has 16 amino acids. With 4 bases removed from V and 2 bases from J, the gap between germline ends came to 16 bases. CDR3 bases: TGCGCCAGCAGCACTTCACAGTCGGGGGCCTACAATGAGCAGTTCTTC. This translates into CASSTSQSGAYNEQFF.

The chain joins TRBV19 to TRBJ2-3, with D possibly being TRBD1 (5 bases). From germline, CDR1 is LNHDA and CDR2 SQIVND (reference sequence). The CDR3 runs 13 residues. Deletions cut 5 bases from V and 6 bases from J, with 12 bases between. The CDR3 DNA reads TGTGCCAGTAGTGCCATCAGGGATGATACGCAGTATTTT. Amino acid sequence: CASSAIRDDTQYF.